One and the same sample provided the 20 T cell receptor beta chains below, sequenced in a study of T cell responses to AZD1222 COVID-19 vaccine. Here immunoSEQ multiplex PCR was the method, and the copy in TCRdb shows in-frame clones only, minus some. The table has over 80,000 clones, 85% to 90% seen once; the top ten hold under 35%. Sequences were derived from peripheral blood, sampled on day 0 of AZD1222 vaccination. The receptors originated from an adult in good health.

The J gene is TRBJ2-7, the V gene TRBV30, with D perhaps matching TRBD1 or TRBD2 (5 bases each). Germline lookup yields CDR1 GTSNPN and CDR2 SVGIG (reference sequence). The CDR3 has 11 residues. Deletions cut 5 bases from V and 5 bases from J, with 10 bases between. Here the CDR3 reads CAWVGDHEQYF. CDR3 coding DNA: TGTGCCTGGGTGGGGGATCACGAGCAGTACTTC.

This clone was detected only once. This chain uses TRBV24-1 with TRBJ2-3; 9 bases map to TRBD1. The CDR3 loop spans 15 amino acids. The V gene end was trimmed by 3 bases and the J gene end by 3 bases; junction bases not matched to a gene: 3. Per germline, CDR1 KGHDR and CDR2 SFDVKD. The CDR3 nucleotides read TGTGCCACCAGTGATCGGGACAGGGTAACAGATACGCAGTATTTT. This translates into CATSDRDRVTDTQYF.

V and J are TRBV27 and TRBJ2-7; TRBD2 matches 13 bases. CDR1 and CDR2 from the germline V gene are MNHEY and SMNVEV (reference sequence). This CDR3 is built from 17 residues. After removal of 5 bases from V and 1 base from J, the junction contained 8 bases not matched to a gene. The CDR3 loop reads CASSVGLAGTYSYEQYF. The CDR3, as DNA: TGTGCCAGCAGTGTGGGACTAGCGGGAACTTATTCCTACGAGCAGTACTTC.

The CDR3, as DNA: TGCGCCAGCAGCTTCCGGGACGGACAGTATGGCTACACCTTC. Its translation: CASSFRDGQYGYTF. V and J are TRBV5-1 and TRBJ1-2, with D possibly TRBD1 on 6 matching bases. The CDR3 consists of 14 residues. CDR1 and CDR2 from the germline V gene are SGHRS and YFSETQ. V shed 2 bases and J shed 5 bases, with 13 bases lying between them.

CDR3 nucleotide sequence: TGTGCCAGCAGCTTGTATCCTGAGCGGCAGTTCTTC. Residues: CASSLYPERQFF. This chain links TRBV5-4 with TRBJ2-1; D is uncertain. Germline V lookup: CDR1 SGHNT, CDR2 YYREEE (reference sequence). CDR3 length: 12 residues. Trimming took 1 base from V and 12 from J, leaving 11 bases between them.

The rearrangement joins TRBV21-1 to TRBJ2-7; TRBD2, as called in the table, went unchecked against the DNA. TRBV21-1 corresponds to a pseudogene. The CDR3 runs 17 residues. CDR3 coding DNA: TGTGCCAGCAGCGACACTAGCGGGAGGGTCCCCCATTACGAGCAGTACTTC. Protein product: CASSDTSGRVPHYEQYF.

CDR3 in amino acids: CASSYSNQGPGGYTF. For the CDR3, the DNA is TGTGCCAGCAGCTACTCGAATCAGGGACCCGGGGGCTACACCTTC. This chain connects TRBV5-5 to TRBJ1-2, with D perhaps TRBD1 (5 bases). Trimming cost V 3 bases and J 8 bases, with 20 bases left between them. CDR1 and CDR2 (germline): SGHKS, YYEKEE (reference sequence). CDR3 length equals 15 residues. Together with reference TRBV5-5 and TRBJ1-2, the CDR3 gives the full variable domain: DAGVTQSPTHLIKTRGQQVTLRCSPISGHKSVSWYQQVLGQGPQFIFQYYEKEERGRGNFPDRFSARQFPNYSSELNVNALLLGDSALYLCASSYSNQGPGGYTFGSGTRLTVV.

The rearrangement joins TRBV12-3 or TRBV12-4 to TRBJ1-5; D perhaps matches TRBD1 (6 bases). This CDR3 is 13 amino acids long. V was shortened by 3 bases and J by 6 bases, with 9 bases between the two germline ends. CDR3 in amino acids: CASSLGAGQPQHF. The CDR3 DNA reads as TGTGCCAGCAGTTTGGGGGCCGGTCAGCCCCAGCATTTT.

V usage is TRBV7-2 and J usage is TRBJ2-1; D remains ambiguous. CDR3 length: 15 residues. Germline lookup yields CDR1 SGHTA and CDR2 FQGNSA. V was trimmed by 5 bases and J by 0 bases, leaving 11 bases between them. CDR3 sequence reads: CASSVYGSSYNEQFF. CDR3 bases: TGTGCCAGCAGCGTATACGGTAGCTCCTACAATGAGCAGTTCTTC.

The chain combines TRBV5-4 with TRBJ2-3; weak D call: TRBD2 (6 bases). There are 15 residues in the CDR3. The germline gives CDR1 SGHNT, CDR2 YYREEE (reference sequence). V shed 5 bases and J shed 3 bases, with 16 bases lying between them. The CDR3 spells CASSFRLEGTDTQYF. The CDR3 nucleotides read TGTGCCAGCAGTTTCAGACTAGAAGGGACAGATACGCAGTATTTT.

The rearrangement uses TRBV10-2 and TRBJ2-7, with unresolved D. From germline, CDR1 is WSHSY and CDR2 SAAADI. CDR3 size: 11 residues. Trimming left V 0 bases short and J 6 bases short, with 3 bases between. DNA of the CDR3: TGCGCCAGCAGTGAGTCGAGCGAGCAGTACTTC. Protein sequence: CASSESSEQYF.

The V call is TRBV7-3, the J call TRBJ2-2; D may be TRBD1 (6 bases). Germline lookup yields CDR1 SGHTA and CDR2 FQGTGA. With 5 bases removed from V and 2 bases from J, the gap between germline ends came to 15 bases. This CDR3 contains 16 residues. The CDR3 is CASSPRAGDNTGELFF. In nucleotides, the CDR3 is TGTGCCAGCAGCCCAAGGGCAGGGGATAACACCGGGGAGCTGTTTTTT.

This clone has a single count. The chain combines TRBV11-2 with TRBJ2-5; either TRBD1 or TRBD2 may supply D (5 bases each). The CDR3 has 13 residues. The germline V gene has CDR1 SGHAT and CDR2 FQNNGV. V lost 5 bases, J lost 4 bases, and 11 bases lay in between. The CDR3 bases are TGTGCCAGCAGCCCGAGGGGTCTAGAGACCCAGTACTTC. Residues: CASSPRGLETQYF.

The CDR3 DNA is TGTGCCAGCAGCGACAGCTACGAGCAGTACTTC. It translates to CASSDSYEQYF. This chain links TRBV6-5 with TRBJ2-7; D is perhaps TRBD1 (5 bases). This CDR3 comprises 11 residues. Trimming shortened V by 6 bases and J by 3 bases, and 6 bases separated the two germline ends. Looked up from germline, CDR1 is MNHEY and CDR2 is SVGAGI.

The chain carries TRBV6-2 or TRBV6-3 and TRBJ2-7; perhaps TRBD1 as D (5 bases). The CDR3 consists of 16 residues. CDR1 is MNHEY, CDR2 SVGEGT, per germline. V lost 2 bases, J lost 0 bases, and 14 bases lay in between. The CDR3 nucleotides are TGTGCCAGCAGTTACGATTTTAACAGGAGCTCCTACGAGCAGTACTTC. It yields the protein CASSYDFNRSSYEQYF.

The chain couples TRBV3-1 (or the pseudogene TRBV3-2) to TRBJ1-1, with a weak D call TRBD1 (6 bases). Germline V gives CDR1 LGHDT, CDR2 YNNKEL (reference sequence). V was shortened by 3 bases and J by 0 bases, with 8 bases between the two germline ends. The CDR3 is 14 residues long. The DNA for the CDR3 is TGTGCCAGCAGCCAGGGGGCGATGAACACTGAAGCTTTCTTT. This sequence encodes CASSQGAMNTEAFF.

Comments on this clone: This CDR3 is also generated by other DNA sequences in the sample. The chain recombines TRBV5-1 with TRBJ2-7; D might be TRBD1 (5 bases). The CDR3 runs 13 residues. V lost 4 bases to trimming and J lost 1 base, with 9 bases between them. CDR1 is SGHRS, CDR2 YFSETQ, per germline. CDR3 bases: TGCGCCAGCAGCCCAGGACAATCCTACGAGCAGTACTTC. This translates into CASSPGQSYEQYF.

The chain links TRBV4-3 to TRBJ2-7, with 8 bases that match TRBD1. The CDR3 consists of 15 residues. The V segment lost 0 bases and the J segment 4 bases; nucleotides outside the gene matches: 5. From germline, CDR1 is LGHNA and CDR2 YSLEER. This CDR3 reads CASSQERQGRYEQYF. DNA of the CDR3: TGCGCCAGCAGCCAAGAAAGACAGGGGAGGTACGAGCAGTACTTC.

The V and J genes are TRBV18 and TRBJ1-3, with D maybe TRBD1 (5 bases). Germline CDR1 reads KGHSH; CDR2 reads LQKENI. Trimming removed 5 bases at V and 0 bases at J, with 14 bases between. The CDR3 consists of 16 residues. The CDR3 DNA reads as TGTGCCAGCTCATCTGTCGGGGGAAACTCTGGAAACACCATATATTTT. It is translated as CASSSVGGNSGNTIYF.

The rearrangement uses TRBV5-6 and TRBJ1-2; D uncertain. The CDR3 is 14 residues long. Trimming removed 0 bases at V and 3 bases at J, with 9 bases between. Germline CDR1 and CDR2: SGHDT and YYEEEE. The DNA of the CDR3 is TGTGCCAGCAGCTTGGCCACGTTCGACTATGGCTACACCTTC. Translating it yields CASSLATFDYGYTF.